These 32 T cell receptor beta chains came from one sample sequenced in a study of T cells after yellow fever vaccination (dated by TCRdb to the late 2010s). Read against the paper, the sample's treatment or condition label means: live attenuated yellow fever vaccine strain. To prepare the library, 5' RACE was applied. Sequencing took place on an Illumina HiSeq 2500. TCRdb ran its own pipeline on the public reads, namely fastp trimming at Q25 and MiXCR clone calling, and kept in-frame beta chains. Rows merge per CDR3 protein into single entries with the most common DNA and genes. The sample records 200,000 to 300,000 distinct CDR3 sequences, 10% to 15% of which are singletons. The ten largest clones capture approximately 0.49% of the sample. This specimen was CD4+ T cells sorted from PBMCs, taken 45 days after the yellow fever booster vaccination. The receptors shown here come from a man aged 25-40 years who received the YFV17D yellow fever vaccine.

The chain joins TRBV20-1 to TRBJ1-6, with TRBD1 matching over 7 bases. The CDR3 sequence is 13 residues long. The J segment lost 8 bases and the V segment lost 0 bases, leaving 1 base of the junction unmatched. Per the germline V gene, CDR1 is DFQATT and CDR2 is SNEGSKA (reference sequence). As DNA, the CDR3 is TGCAGTGCTAGAGAAGACAGGGATTCACCCCTCCACTTT. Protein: CSAREDRDSPLHF.

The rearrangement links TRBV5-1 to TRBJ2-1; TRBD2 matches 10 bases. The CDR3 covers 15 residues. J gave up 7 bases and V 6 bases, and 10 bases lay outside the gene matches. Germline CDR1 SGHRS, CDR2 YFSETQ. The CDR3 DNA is TGCGCCAGCACCCAGAGCGGGAGGGCCAGGAATGAGCAGTTCTTC. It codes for CASTQSGRARNEQFF.

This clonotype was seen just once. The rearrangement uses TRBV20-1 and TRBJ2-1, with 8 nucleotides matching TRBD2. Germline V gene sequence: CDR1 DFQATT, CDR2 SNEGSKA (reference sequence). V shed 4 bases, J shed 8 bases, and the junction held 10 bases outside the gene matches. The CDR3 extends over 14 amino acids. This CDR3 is CSATPGGGWDEQFF. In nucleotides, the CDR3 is TGCAGTGCTACCCCCGGGGGGGGGTGGGATGAGCAGTTCTTC.

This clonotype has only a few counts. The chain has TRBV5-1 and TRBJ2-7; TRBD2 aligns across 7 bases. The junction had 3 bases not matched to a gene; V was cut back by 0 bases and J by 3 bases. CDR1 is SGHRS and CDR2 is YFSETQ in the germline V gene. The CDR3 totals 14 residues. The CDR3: CASSLGGGNYEQYF. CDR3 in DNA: TGCGCCAGCAGCTTGGGGGGAGGGAACTACGAGCAGTACTTC.

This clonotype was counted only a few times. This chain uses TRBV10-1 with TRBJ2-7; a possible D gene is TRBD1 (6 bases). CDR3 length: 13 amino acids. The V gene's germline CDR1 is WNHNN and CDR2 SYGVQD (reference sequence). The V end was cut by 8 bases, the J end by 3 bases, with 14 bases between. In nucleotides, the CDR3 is TGCGCCAGCGCAACAGGGTATGGCTACGAGCAGTACTTC. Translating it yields CASATGYGYEQYF.

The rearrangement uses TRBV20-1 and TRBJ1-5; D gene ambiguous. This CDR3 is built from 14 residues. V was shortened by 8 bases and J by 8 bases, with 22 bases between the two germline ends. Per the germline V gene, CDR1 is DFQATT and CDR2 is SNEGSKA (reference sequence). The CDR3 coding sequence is TGCAGTACCAGGCGCGGCTTGGGTTTGGAGCCCCAGCATTTT. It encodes CSTRRGLGLEPQHF.

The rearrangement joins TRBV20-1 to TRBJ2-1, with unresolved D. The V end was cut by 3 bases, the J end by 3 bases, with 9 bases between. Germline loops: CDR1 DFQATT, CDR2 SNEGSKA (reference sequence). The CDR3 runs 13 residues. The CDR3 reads CSASYHFYNEQFF. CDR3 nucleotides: TGCAGTGCTAGTTACCACTTCTACAATGAGCAGTTCTTC.

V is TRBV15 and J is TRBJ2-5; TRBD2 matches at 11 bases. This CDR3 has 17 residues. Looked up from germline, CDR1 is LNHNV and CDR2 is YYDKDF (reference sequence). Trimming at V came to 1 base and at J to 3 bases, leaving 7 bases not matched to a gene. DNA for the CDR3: TGTGCCACCAGCAGAGTCGGTAGCGGGAGGGGGGAAGAGACCCAGTACTTC. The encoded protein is CATSRVGSGRGEETQYF.

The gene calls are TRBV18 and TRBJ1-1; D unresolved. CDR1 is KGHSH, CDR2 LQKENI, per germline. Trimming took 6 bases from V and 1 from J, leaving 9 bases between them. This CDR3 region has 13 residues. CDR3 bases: TGTGCCAGCTCGGCGCGGGAGAACACTGAAGCTTTCTTT. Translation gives CASSARENTEAFF. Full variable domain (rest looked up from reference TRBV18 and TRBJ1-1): NAGVMQNPRHLVRRRGQEARLRCSPMKGHSHVYWYRQLPEEGLKFMVYLQKENIIDESGMPKERFSAEFPKEGPSILRIQQVVRGDSAAYFCASSARENTEAFFGQGTRLTVV.

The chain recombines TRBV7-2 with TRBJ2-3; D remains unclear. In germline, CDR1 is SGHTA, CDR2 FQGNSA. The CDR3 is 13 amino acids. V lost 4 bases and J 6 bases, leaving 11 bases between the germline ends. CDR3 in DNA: TGTGCCAGCAGCTCTACGGTGACGGATACGCAGTATTTT. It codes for CASSSTVTDTQYF. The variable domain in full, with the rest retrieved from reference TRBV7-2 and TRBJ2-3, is GAGVSQSPSNKVTEKGKDVELRCDPISGHTALYWYRQSLGQGLEFLIYFQGNSAPDKSGLPSDRFSAERTGGSVSTLTIQRTQQEDSAVYLCASSSTVTDTQYFGPGTRLTVL.

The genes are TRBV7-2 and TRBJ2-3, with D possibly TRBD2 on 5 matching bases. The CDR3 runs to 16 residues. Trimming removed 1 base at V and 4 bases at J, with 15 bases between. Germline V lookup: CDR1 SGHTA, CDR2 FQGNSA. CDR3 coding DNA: TGTGCCAGCAGCTTAGACTCGATGGGAGCCGCAGATACGCAGTATTTT. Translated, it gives CASSLDSMGAADTQYF. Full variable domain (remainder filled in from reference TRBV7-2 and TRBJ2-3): GAGVSQSPSNKVTEKGKDVELRCDPISGHTALYWYRQSLGQGLEFLIYFQGNSAPDKSGLPSDRFSAERTGGSVSTLTIQRTQQEDSAVYLCASSLDSMGAADTQYFGPGTRLTVL.

The CDR3 DNA sequence: TGTGCCAGCTCACCCATGAGGGGGTCCTACAATGAGCAGTTCTTC. Residues: CASSPMRGSYNEQFF. V and J are TRBV18 and TRBJ2-1; TRBD1 is a possible D gene (6 bases). Germline V gives CDR1 KGHSH, CDR2 LQKENI. The CDR3 is made up of 15 amino acids. Between the trimmed V and J ends, which lost 3 bases and 1 base, there was a span of 10 bases.

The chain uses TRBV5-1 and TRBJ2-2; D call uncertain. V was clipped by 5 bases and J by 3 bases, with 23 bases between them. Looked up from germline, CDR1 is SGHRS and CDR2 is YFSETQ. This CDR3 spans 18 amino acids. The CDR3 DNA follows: TGCGCCAGCAGTTTCCGCCCTCTCGCCCAGTCCTACACCGGGGAGCTGTTTTTT. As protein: CASSFRPLAQSYTGELFF.

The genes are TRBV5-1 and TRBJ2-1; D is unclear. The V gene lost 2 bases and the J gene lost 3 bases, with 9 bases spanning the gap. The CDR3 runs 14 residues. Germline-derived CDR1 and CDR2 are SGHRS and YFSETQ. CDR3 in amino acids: CASSFQQDYNEQFF. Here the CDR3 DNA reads TGCGCCAGCAGCTTCCAACAAGACTACAATGAGCAGTTCTTC.

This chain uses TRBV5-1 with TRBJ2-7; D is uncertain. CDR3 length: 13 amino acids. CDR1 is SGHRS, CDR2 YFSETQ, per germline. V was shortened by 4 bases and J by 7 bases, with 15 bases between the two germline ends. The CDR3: CASSPDGFWEQYF. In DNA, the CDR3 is TGCGCCAGCAGCCCGGACGGTTTCTGGGAGCAGTACTTC.

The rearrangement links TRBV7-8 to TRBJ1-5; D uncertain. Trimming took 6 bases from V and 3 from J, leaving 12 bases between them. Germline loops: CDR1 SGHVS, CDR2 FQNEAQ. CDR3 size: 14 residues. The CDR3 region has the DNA TGTGCCAGCAGGGCCGGAAGGTTCAATCAGCCCCAGCATTTT. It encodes CASRAGRFNQPQHF.

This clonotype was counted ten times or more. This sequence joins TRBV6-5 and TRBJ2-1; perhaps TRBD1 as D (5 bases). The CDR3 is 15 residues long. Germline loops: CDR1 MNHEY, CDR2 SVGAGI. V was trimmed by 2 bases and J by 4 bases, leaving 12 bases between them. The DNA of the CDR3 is TGTGCCAGCAGTTACCCAGGGTCAGGTTACAATGAGCAGTTCTTC. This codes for CASSYPGSGYNEQFF.

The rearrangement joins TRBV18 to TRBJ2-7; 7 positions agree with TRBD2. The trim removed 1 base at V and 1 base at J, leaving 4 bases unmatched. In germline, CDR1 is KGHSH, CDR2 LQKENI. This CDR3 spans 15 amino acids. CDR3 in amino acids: CASSPLRTSSYEQYF. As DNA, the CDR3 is TGTGCCAGCTCACCACTCAGGACTAGTTCCTACGAGCAGTACTTC. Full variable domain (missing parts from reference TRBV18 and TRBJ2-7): NAGVMQNPRHLVRRRGQEARLRCSPMKGHSHVYWYRQLPEEGLKFMVYLQKENIIDESGMPKERFSAEFPKEGPSILRIQQVVRGDSAAYFCASSPLRTSSYEQYFGPGTRLTVT.

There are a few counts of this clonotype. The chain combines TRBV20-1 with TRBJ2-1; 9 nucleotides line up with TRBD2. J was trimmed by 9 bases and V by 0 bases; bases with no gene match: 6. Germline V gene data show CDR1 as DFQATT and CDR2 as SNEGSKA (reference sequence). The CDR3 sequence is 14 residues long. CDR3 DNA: TGCAGTGCTAGAGAGGGCGGGAGGGCCGGTGAGCAGTTCTTC. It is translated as CSAREGGRAGEQFF.

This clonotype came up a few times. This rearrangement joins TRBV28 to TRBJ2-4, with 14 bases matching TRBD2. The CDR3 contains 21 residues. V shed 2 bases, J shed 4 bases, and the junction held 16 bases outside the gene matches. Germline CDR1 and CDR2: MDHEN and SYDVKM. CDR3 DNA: TGTGCCAGCAGTTTAGAGATTCCGGGACTAGCGGGAGTGTCGGGTAAAAACATTCAGTACTTC. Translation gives CASSLEIPGLAGVSGKNIQYF.

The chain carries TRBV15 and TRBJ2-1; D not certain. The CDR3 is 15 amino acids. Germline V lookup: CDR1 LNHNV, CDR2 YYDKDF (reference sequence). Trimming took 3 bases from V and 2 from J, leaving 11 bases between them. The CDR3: CATSRRTSTYNEQFF. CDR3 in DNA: TGTGCCACCAGCAGGAGAACCAGCACCTACAATGAGCAGTTCTTC. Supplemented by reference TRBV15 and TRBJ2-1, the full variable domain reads DAMVIQNPRYQVTQFGKPVTLSCSQTLNHNVMYWYQQKSSQAPKLLFHYYDKDFNNEADTPDNFQSRRPNTSFCFLDIRSPGLGDTAMYLCATSRRTSTYNEQFFGPGTRLTVL.

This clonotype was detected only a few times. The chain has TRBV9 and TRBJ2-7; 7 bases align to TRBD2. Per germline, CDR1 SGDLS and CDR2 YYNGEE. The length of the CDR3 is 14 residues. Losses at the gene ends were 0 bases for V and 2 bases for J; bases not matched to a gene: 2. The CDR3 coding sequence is TGTGCCAGCAGCGTAGGTGGGACTACCTACGAGCAGTACTTC. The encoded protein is CASSVGGTTYEQYF.

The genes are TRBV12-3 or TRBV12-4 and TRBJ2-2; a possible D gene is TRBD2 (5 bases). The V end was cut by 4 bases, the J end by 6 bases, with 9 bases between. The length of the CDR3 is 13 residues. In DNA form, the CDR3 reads TGTGCCAGCAGTTACTTGCGGGCCGGGGAGCTGTTTTTT. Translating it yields CASSYLRAGELFF.

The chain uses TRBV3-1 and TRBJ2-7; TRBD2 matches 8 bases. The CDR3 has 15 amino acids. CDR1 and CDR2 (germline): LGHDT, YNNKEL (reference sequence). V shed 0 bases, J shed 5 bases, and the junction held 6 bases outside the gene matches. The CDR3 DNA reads TGTGCCAGCAGCCAAGAGGGACTAGAGATCGACGAGCAGTACTTC. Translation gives CASSQEGLEIDEQYF.

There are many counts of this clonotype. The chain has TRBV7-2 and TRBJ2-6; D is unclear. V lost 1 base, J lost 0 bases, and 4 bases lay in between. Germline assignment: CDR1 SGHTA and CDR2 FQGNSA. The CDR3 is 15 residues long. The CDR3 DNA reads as TGTGCCAGCAGCTTAGTGACCTCTGGGGCCAACGTCCTGACTTTC. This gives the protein CASSLVTSGANVLTF.

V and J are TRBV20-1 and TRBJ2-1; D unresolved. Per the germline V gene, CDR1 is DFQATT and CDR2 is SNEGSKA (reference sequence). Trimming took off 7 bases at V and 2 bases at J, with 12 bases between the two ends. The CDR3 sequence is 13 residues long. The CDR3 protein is CSVQAPTYNEQFF. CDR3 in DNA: TGCAGTGTCCAGGCTCCTACCTACAATGAGCAGTTCTTC.

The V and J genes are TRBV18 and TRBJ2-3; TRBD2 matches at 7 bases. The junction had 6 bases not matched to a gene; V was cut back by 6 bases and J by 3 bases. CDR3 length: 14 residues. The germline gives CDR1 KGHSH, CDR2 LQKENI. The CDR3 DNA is TGTGCCAGCTCTTGGGAGGGCCGGACAGATACGCAGTATTTT. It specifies CASSWEGRTDTQYF.

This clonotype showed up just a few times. The CDR3 DNA is TGTGCCATCAGTGAAAGGAGCTCCTACAATGAGCAGTTCTTC. Its translation: CAISERSSYNEQFF. The chain is built from TRBV10-3 and TRBJ2-1; D is ambiguous. The CDR3 spans 14 residues. The germline V and J ends were trimmed by 3 bases and 0 bases, with 6 bases remaining between them. Germline-derived CDR1 and CDR2 are ENHRY and SYGVKD.

CDR3 DNA: TGCAGCGTTGACGGCAAGGGGGCGCGGAATGAGCAGTTCTTC. It encodes CSVDGKGARNEQFF. The genes are TRBV29-1 and TRBJ2-1, with 7 bases aligning to TRBD1. CDR1 and CDR2 from the germline V gene are SQVTM and ANQGSEA. The length of the CDR3 is 14 residues. The V gene end was trimmed by 3 bases and the J gene end by 7 bases; junction bases not matched to a gene: 9.

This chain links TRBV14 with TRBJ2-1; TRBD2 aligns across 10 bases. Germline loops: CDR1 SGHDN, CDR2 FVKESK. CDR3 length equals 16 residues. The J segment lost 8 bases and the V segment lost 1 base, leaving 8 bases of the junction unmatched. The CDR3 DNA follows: TGTGCCAGCAGCCAAGGTTCTAGCGGGAGTTTCGATGAGCAGTTCTTC. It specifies CASSQGSSGSFDEQFF.

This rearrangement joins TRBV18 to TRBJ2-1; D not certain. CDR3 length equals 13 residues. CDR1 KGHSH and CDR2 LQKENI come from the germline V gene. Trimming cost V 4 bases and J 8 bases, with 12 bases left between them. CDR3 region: CASSLREEDEQFF. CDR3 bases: TGTGCCAGCTCACTTAGGGAAGAAGATGAGCAGTTCTTC.

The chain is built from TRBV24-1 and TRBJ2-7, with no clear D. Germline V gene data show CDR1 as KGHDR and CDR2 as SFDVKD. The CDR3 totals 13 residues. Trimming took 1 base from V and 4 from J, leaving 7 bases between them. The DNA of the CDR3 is TGTGCCACCAGTGATTTCTCCGATTACGAGCAGTACTTC. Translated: CATSDFSDYEQYF.